This is a list of T cell receptor beta chains from one sample in a study of cytomegalovirus exposure and HLA in healthy donors. Some clones are missing from TCRdb's copy, which holds only in-frame ones; the method was immunoSEQ multiplex PCR. The sample holds approximately 71,000 clones, about 94% seen once. Specimen: PBMCs. The origin of the receptors is a woman between 18 and 29 years old in good health and CMV-seronegative. The CDR3 runs from the conserved cysteine through the conserved F or W. D genes are given only for firm matches. Clone size is given for some rows only: seen once, a few or many times, or a class if the clone is expanded.

v_gene	abundance	j_gene	d_gene	CDR3nt	CDR3aa
TRBV5-1	few	TRBJ2-7	NA	TGCGCCAGCAGCCCGACGGGACTCCCTTGGGAGCAGTACTTC	CASSPTGLPWEQYF
TRBV30	NA	TRBJ2-3	TRBD2	TGTGCCTGGAGTCTAGCTAGCGGCAGCACAGATACGCAGTATTTT	CAWSLASGSTDTQYF
TRBV28	NA	TRBJ2-1	TRBD2	TGTGCCAGCAGTCGCCGCAGCGGCGGGAGGAGGAGTGAGCAGTTCTTC	CASSRRSGGRRSEQFF
TRBV25-1	few	TRBJ1-6	TRBD1	TGTGCCAGCAGTTCAGACAGGGCATGGAATTCACCCCTCCACTTT	CASSSDRAWNSPLHF
TRBV6-1	NA	TRBJ1-1	TRBD1	TGTGCCAGCAGAGGATCGGGACAGGAGAACACTGAAGCTTTCTTT	CASRGSGQENTEAFF
TRBV19	once	TRBJ1-2	NA	TGTGCCAGTAGCTGGGCAGGGATTCGAGGCTACACCTTC	CASSWAGIRGYTF
TRBV11-2	NA	TRBJ2-4	TRBD2	TGTGCCAGCAGCCAGGCGGCTAGCGGGATAGCCAAAAACATTCAGTACTTC	CASSQAASGIAKNIQYF
TRBV7-9	NA	TRBJ2-7	TRBD1	TGTGCCAGCAGCTTGGGGGACAGGGAGACATCATTTTGGGACGAGCAGTACTTC	CASSLGDRETSFWDEQYF
TRBV6-1	once	TRBJ2-1	TRBD2	TGTGCCAGCAGTGCCGGACTAGCGGGAGGTCACAATGAGCAGTTCTTC	CASSAGLAGGHNEQFF
TRBV5-1	NA	TRBJ1-1	NA	TGCGCCAGCAGCCCCTTAGGGAGTGACACTGAAGCTTTCTTT	CASSPLGSDTEAFF
TRBV4-2	NA	TRBJ2-1	TRBD2	TGTGCCAGCAGCCAAGACAGAACGGGGGGGCTGGGAAATGAGCAGTTCTTC	CASSQDRTGGLGNEQFF
TRBV2	NA	TRBJ1-2	TRBD1	TGTGCCAGCAGGGGAACAGGGGTTAACTATGGCTACACCTTC	CASRGTGVNYGYTF
TRBV28	NA	TRBJ2-5	NA	TGTGCCACACATCAGGGGACCCAGTACTTC	CATHQGTQYF
TRBV28	NA	TRBJ2-7	TRBD1	TGTGCCAGCAGTCGACAGGGTTTAATGTACGAGCAGTACTTC	CASSRQGLMYEQYF
TRBV29-1	NA	TRBJ2-7	TRBD2	TGCAGCGATGAGACTAGCGGGAGGTACGAGCAGTACTTC	CSDETSGRYEQYF
TRBV30	NA	TRBJ1-1	NA	TGTGCCTGGAGTGTAACGGGACAAACGAACACTGAAGCTTTCTTT	CAWSVTGQTNTEAFF
TRBV7-8	NA	TRBJ1-1	NA	TGTGCCAGCAGCCCACAGGGATTAAACACTGAAGCTTTCTTT	CASSPQGLNTEAFF
TRBV9	NA	TRBJ2-2	TRBD2	TGTGCCAGCAGCCCATTTGGGAGGGTGATAGCCGGGGAGCTGTTTTTT	CASSPFGRVIAGELFF
TRBV7-9	NA	TRBJ1-4	NA	TGTGCCAGCAGCTCCTCGGGGGGGCACAATGAAAAACTGTTTTTT	CASSSSGGHNEKLFF
TRBV7-2	once	TRBJ1-2	TRBD1	TGTGCCAGTCTGCAGGGGGTTGGCTACACCTTC	CASLQGVGYTF
TRBV6-1	NA	TRBJ1-1	NA	TGTGCCAGCAGCTTCGGACAGACGAACACTGAAGCTTTCTTT	CASSFGQTNTEAFF
TRBV7-2	once	TRBJ2-6	TRBD1	TGTGCCAGCAGCTTAGGGACAGGGGCGATTGGGGCCAACGTCCTGACTTTC	CASSLGTGAIGANVLTF
TRBV2	NA	TRBJ1-1	NA	TGTGCGGAGCAGGGACATATGAACACTGAAGCTTTCTTT	CAEQGHMNTEAFF
TRBV19	NA	TRBJ2-1	TRBD1	TGTGCCAGTATGGGACAGACCAGCCTTGAGCAGTTCTTC	CASMGQTSLEQFF
TRBV7-2	NA	TRBJ2-7	NA	TGTGCCAGCAGCTTAGTGGGCCTAGCCCTCTCCTACGAGCAGTACTTC	CASSLVGLALSYEQYF
TRBV7-2	NA	TRBJ2-5	NA	TGTGCCAGCAGCTTCCCCGGGGAGACCCAGTACTTC	CASSFPGETQYF
TRBV5-6	NA	TRBJ2-1	TRBD2	TGTGCCAGCAGCTCGCCGGGACTAGCGACCGTGGAGCAGTTCTTC	CASSSPGLATVEQFF
TRBV2	NA	TRBJ2-3	TRBD1	TGTGCCAGCGCAGGGGGACCCTCCCGCACAGATACGCAGTATTTT	CASAGGPSRTDTQYF
TRBV19	NA	TRBJ2-2	NA	TGTGCCAGTAGCTCTTTAGCATTGGCCGGGGAGCTGTTTTTT	CASSSLALAGELFF
TRBV27	once	TRBJ1-2	TRBD1	TGTGCCAGCAGTTTGGGGACAGACTATGGCTACACCTTC	CASSLGTDYGYTF
TRBV30	NA	TRBJ2-1	NA	TGTGCCTGGACCGCTGGGAGCTCCTACAATGAGCAGTTCTTC	CAWTAGSSYNEQFF
TRBV7-9	NA	TRBJ2-1	TRBD2	TGTGCCAGCAAGAGCGGGGGCTACAATGAGCAGTTCTTC	CASKSGGYNEQFF
TRBV19	NA	TRBJ2-7	TRBD2	TGTGCCAGTAGTGCCCCGCGGGGGGGGTACTACGAGCAGTACTTC	CASSAPRGGYYEQYF
TRBV7-9	NA	TRBJ1-1	NA	TGTGCCAGCAGCTTAGGACAGGTTAACACTGAAGCTTTCTTT	CASSLGQVNTEAFF
TRBV10-2	NA	TRBJ2-5	TRBD2	TGCGCCAGCACCAAAATCCGCGGAGCGGGGCAAGAGACCCAGTACTTC	CASTKIRGAGQETQYF
TRBV5-1	NA	TRBJ2-5	TRBD2	TGCGCCAGCAGCTCTTTAGCGGGGGGGCCGGGCCAAGAGACCCAGTACTTC	CASSSLAGGPGQETQYF
TRBV5-3	NA	TRBJ1-2	NA	TGTGCCAGAAGCTTAGGATGGATTCTAGCTAACTATGGCTACACCTTC	CARSLGWILANYGYTF
TRBV7-9	NA	TRBJ2-1	TRBD2	TGTGCCAGCAGCTTGATAGCGGGCGCAAGGGGCAATGAGCAGTTCTTC	CASSLIAGARGNEQFF
TRBV19	NA	TRBJ2-6	NA	TGTGCCAGTAGGGGGGCCAGCTCTGGGGCCAACGTCCTGACTTTC	CASRGASSGANVLTF
TRBV7-9	NA	TRBJ1-2	NA	TGTGCCAGCAGCCCCGGGGGAGGGGAAGGTGGCTACACCTTC	CASSPGGGEGGYTF
TRBV4-2	NA	TRBJ1-5	NA	TGTGCCAGCAGCCAAGAACAGTCCGTTAATCAGCCCCAGCATTTT	CASSQEQSVNQPQHF
TRBV5-5	NA	TRBJ2-5	TRBD2	TGTGCCAGCAGCTTGGGTGGGGGACTAGCGGGAGGAGAGACCCAGTACTTC	CASSLGGGLAGGETQYF
TRBV11-2	NA	TRBJ2-2	TRBD2	TGTGCCAGCAGCTTAGGGGCTAGCGGAACGGCGAACACCGGGGAGCTGTTTTTT	CASSLGASGTANTGELFF
TRBV4-1	NA	TRBJ2-5	TRBD2	TGCGCCAGCAGCCCGACTAGCGGGGAGTACCAAGAGACCCAGTACTTC	CASSPTSGEYQETQYF
TRBV4-3	NA	TRBJ2-5	NA	TGCGCCAGCAGCCAAGGGTTCCCCGGGGGGACCCAGTACTTC	CASSQGFPGGTQYF
TRBV16	NA	TRBJ1-2	NA	TGTGCCAGCAGCTGGGGAGGGGGCTATGGCTACACCTTC	CASSWGGGYGYTF
TRBV6-6	NA	TRBJ2-7	TRBD1	TGTGCCAGCAGTACGGGACAGGGGATTTACGAGCAGTACTTC	CASSTGQGIYEQYF
TRBV19	once	TRBJ1-5	NA	TGTGCCAGTAGCCCCGAGGGCCGTCAGCCCCAGCATTTT	CASSPEGRQPQHF
TRBV4-2	NA	TRBJ2-7	TRBD2	TGTGCCAGCAGCCCCGGGGGGTACGAGCAGTACTTC	CASSPGGYEQYF
TRBV13	few	TRBJ1-1	TRBD1	TGTGCCAGCAGCAAAGGGACAGGGAAGCGGAACACTGAAGCTTTCTTT	CASSKGTGKRNTEAFF
TRBV7-3	NA	TRBJ2-2	TRBD1	TGTGCCAGCAGCCCACACCTACAGGGGCCGGGGCTGTTTTTT	CASSPHLQGPGLFF
TRBV18	NA	TRBJ2-7	NA	TGTGCCAGCTTCAAGGGGCAGGGGATCTACGAGCAGTACTTC	CASFKGQGIYEQYF
TRBV13	few	TRBJ2-2	TRBD2	TGTGCCAGCAGTTTAACTCCGGGACTAGCTAACACCGGGGAGCTGTTTTTT	CASSLTPGLANTGELFF